This section outlines one T cell receptor beta chain sequence together with its context. Per the germline V gene, CDR1 is LNHDA and CDR2 is SQIVND (reference sequence). Trimming left V 3 bases short and J 4 bases short, with 15 bases between. The CDR3 loop spans 15 amino acids. This entry comes from a study of blood T cell repertoires in COVID-19. About the study: From the United States, Italy and Spain came samples of acute and convalescent COVID-19. T cells, B-cell-depleted T cells, or PBMCs provided the cDNA or gDNA that served as material.

Original analysis: Cell counts per sample came from amplifying reference gene primers. Measured with immunoSEQ multiplex PCR; TCRdb has only the in-frame clones, and not every one. Clone size and the V and J calls come from that table; the DNA yielded D and trimming. The sample holds fewer than 250,000 clones, 70% to 90% seen once. The clonotype originates from a man aged 40-49 years with acute or convalescent COVID-19. The V gene is TRBV19, the J gene TRBJ1-2; TRBD1 is a possible D gene (6 bases). The source material was peripheral blood. As DNA, the CDR3 is TGTGCCAGTAGTATCAGGGGATCAGGACTCTATGGCTACACCTTC. Amino acid sequence: CASSIRGSGLYGYTF.